This T cell receptor beta chain was recovered during a study of identical twins. Study outcomes and limitations: The study found weaker excess twin sharing in beta out-of-frame sequences.

TCRdb processed the 5' RACE reads anew with MiXCR; each CDR3 protein has one entry. The data hold hundreds of thousands of distinct CDR3 sequences, with roughly an eighth observed a single time. This clonotype was seen a handful of times. Antigen: not known. This CDR3 is built from 14 residues. Germline CDR1 and CDR2: ENHRY and SYGVKD. With 5 bases removed from V and 3 bases from J, the gap between germline ends came to 14 bases. The sample also formed part of further work on yellow fever vaccine responses in identical twins.

Sequencing used PBMCs. The clonotype was recovered from a woman aged 18-29 years in good health. The chain recombines TRBV10-3 with TRBJ2-7; no firm D call. The CDR3 DNA reads as TGTGCCATCAGTTTGGGCACCCATAACTACGAGCAGTACTTC. Its protein is CAISLGTHNYEQYF.